The 19 T cell receptor beta chains listed next were all sequenced from one sample in a study of cytomegalovirus exposure and HLA in healthy donors (dated by TCRdb to the late 2010s). Libraries came from the immunoSEQ multiplex PCR assay. A mixture of 60 forward primers for TCR Vbeta segments and 13 reverse primers for TCR Jbeta segments was used in the multiplex PCR. The table comes from immuneACCESS by way of TCRdb, which keeps in-frame sequences with V and J called. Part of the clones is missing from these tables; in studies checked, under half for an unresolved V gene and the rest for unknown reasons. For this sample there are approximately 130,000 clones; about four fifths appear just once. Roughly 4.2% of the sample is in the top ten clones. Sequencing was done on a sample of PBMCs. The receptors come from a woman aged 40 to 50 in good health and CMV-seronegative.

The V and J genes are TRBV5-4 and TRBJ1-2; no reliable D call. Trimming left V 7 bases short and J 4 bases short, with 11 bases between. Germline V CDR1 and CDR2: SGHNT, YYREEE (reference sequence). This CDR3 region has 12 residues. The CDR3 DNA sequence: TGTGCCAGCTCTCTCCCTTCCTATGGCTACACCTTC. Its protein product is CASSLPSYGYTF.

The chain joins TRBV9 to TRBJ2-5; TRBD2 agrees at 9 bases. With 3 bases clipped from V and 0 bases from J, the junction kept 0 bases outside the gene matches. The germline V gene has CDR1 SGDLS and CDR2 YYNGEE. The CDR3 loop spans 14 amino acids. CDR3 loop: CASSGTSDQETQYF. The CDR3 DNA sequence: TGTGCCAGCAGCGGGACTAGCGACCAAGAGACCCAGTACTTC.

The J gene is TRBJ2-2, the V gene TRBV29-1; D possibly corresponds to TRBD2 (5 bases). Per germline, CDR1 SQVTM and CDR2 ANQGSEA. V lost 6 bases and J 9 bases, leaving 20 bases between the germline ends. This CDR3 has 14 amino acids. The CDR3 sequence: CSVHLGRNGRELFF. CDR3 nucleotide sequence: TGCAGCGTCCACCTGGGTCGAAACGGGAGGGAGCTGTTTTTT.

In its sample, this clone was seen once. The chain has TRBV6-1 and TRBJ2-1; 15 bases agree with TRBD2. Losses at the gene ends were 2 bases for V and 0 bases for J; bases not matched to a gene: 8. The length of the CDR3 is 20 residues. Germline V gene data show CDR1 as MNHNS and CDR2 as SASEGT. The CDR3 loop is CASSESPPGLAGGSYNEQFF. In nucleotides, the CDR3 is TGTGCCAGCAGTGAAAGTCCTCCGGGACTAGCGGGAGGCTCCTACAATGAGCAGTTCTTC.

The chain is built from TRBV2 and TRBJ1-4; D may be TRBD1 (5 bases). CDR1 SNHLY and CDR2 FYNNEI come from the germline V gene. V dropped 1 base and J dropped 7 bases, with 13 bases sitting between them. CDR3 size: 15 residues. This chain's CDR3 is CASSEDGGVGEKLFF. CDR3 sequence (DNA): TGTGCCAGCAGTGAAGATGGGGGGGTGGGTGAAAAACTGTTTTTT.

V and J are TRBV20-1 and TRBJ2-3; D is unresolved. Trimming took 4 bases from V and 2 from J, leaving 4 bases between them. CDR3 size: 11 residues. Germline V gene lookup returns CDR1 DFQATT and CDR2 SNEGSKA (reference sequence). CDR3 sequence reads: CSATNTDTQYF. For the CDR3, the DNA is TGCAGTGCTACTAACACAGATACGCAGTATTTT.

The chain uses TRBV4-3 and TRBJ2-2; 8 bases are shared with TRBD1. The CDR3 is made up of 15 amino acids. Trimming took 6 bases from V and 7 from J; bases not matched to a gene: 10. CDR1 LGHNA and CDR2 YSLEER come from the germline V gene. The CDR3 coding sequence is TGCGCCAGCAGTCACGACAGGGGCCATCGCGGGGAGCTGTTTTTT. Encoded protein: CASSHDRGHRGELFF.

Notes on this clone: Other DNA sequences from this sample encode an identical CDR3 as well. The CDR3 nucleotides read TGTGCCATCAGTGAAACGGGAGGAGGAAATCAGCCCCAGCATTTT. Amino acids: CAISETGGGNQPQHF. V gene TRBV10-3 combines with J gene TRBJ1-5; D is uncertain. The CDR3 has 15 amino acids. Germline-derived CDR1 and CDR2 are ENHRY and SYGVKD. Trimming removed 3 bases from V and 4 bases from J, with 13 bases in between.

The chain combines TRBV7-2 with TRBJ1-1; D not certain. Germline lookup yields CDR1 SGHTA and CDR2 FQGNSA. V shed 2 bases and J shed 4 bases, with 11 bases lying between them. The CDR3 loop spans 14 amino acids. CDR3 nucleotides: TGTGCCAGCAGCTTAAAAGGAGAGGTCACTGAAGCTTTCTTT. Translation: CASSLKGEVTEAFF.

About this clone itself: The same CDR3 arises from other DNA sequences in this sample as well. V gene TRBV5-1 combines with J gene TRBJ2-7; D perhaps matches TRBD2 (6 bases). The CDR3 is 13 amino acids. Germline CDR1 and CDR2: SGHRS and YFSETQ. V shed 1 base and J shed 4 bases, with 9 bases lying between them. CDR3 sequence: CASSLQGGYEQYF. The CDR3 nucleotides read TGCGCCAGCAGCTTGCAGGGAGGATACGAGCAGTACTTC.

This chain links TRBV28 with TRBJ1-1, with D possibly TRBD1 on 6 matching bases. With 7 bases removed from V and 2 bases from J, the gap between germline ends came to 11 bases. In germline, CDR1 is MDHEN, CDR2 SYDVKM. CDR3 length: 13 amino acids. The CDR3: CASTLTGNTEAFF. The DNA for the CDR3 is TGTGCCAGCACCCTGACAGGCAACACTGAAGCTTTCTTT.

The V call is TRBV6-6, the J call TRBJ1-6; D gene uncertain. Trimming shortened V by 2 bases and J by 5 bases, and 7 bases separated the two germline ends. The germline V gene has CDR1 MNHNY and CDR2 SVGAGI (reference sequence). The CDR3 contains 14 residues. In DNA form, the CDR3 reads TGTGCCAGCAGTTACAGGCAGGATAATTCACCCCTCCACTTT. Its translation: CASSYRQDNSPLHF.

The rearrangement uses TRBV9 and TRBJ2-3; TRBD2 might be the D (7 bases). Germline V CDR1 and CDR2: SGDLS, YYNGEE. The germline V and J ends were trimmed by 0 bases and 5 bases, with 10 bases remaining between them. This CDR3 has 14 amino acids. CDR3 sequence: CASSVEGGRDTQYF. The CDR3 nucleotides are TGTGCCAGCAGCGTAGAGGGGGGGAGAGATACGCAGTATTTT.

The table lists this clone with a few counts. The chain couples TRBV5-8 to TRBJ1-4; weak D call: TRBD1 (5 bases). The CDR3 consists of 15 residues. The germline V gene has CDR1 SGHTS and CDR2 YDEGEE. V lost 5 bases, J lost 12 bases, and 23 bases lay in between. The CDR3 here is CASRATRQNGNELFF. The CDR3 region has the DNA TGTGCCAGCAGGGCTACGCGACAGAATGGGAATGAACTGTTTTTT. Based on the CDR3 plus reference TRBV5-8 and TRBJ1-4, the full variable domain is EAGVTQSPTHLIKTRGQQATLRCSPISGHTSVYWYQQALGLGLQFLLWYDEGEERNRGNFPPRFSGRQFPNYSSELNVNALELEDSALYLCASRATRQNGNELFFGSGTQLSVL.

The V call is TRBV7-3, the J call TRBJ2-1; D remains ambiguous. The CDR3 covers 15 residues. Germline loops: CDR1 SGHTA, CDR2 FQGTGA. V was pared by 1 base and J by 0 bases, with 7 bases between. CDR3 bases: TGTGCCAGCAGCTTAAAACTTTCCTCCTACAATGAGCAGTTCTTC. This gives the protein CASSLKLSSYNEQFF.

J is TRBJ2-7 and V is TRBV11-3; 7 bases align to TRBD1. Germline CDR1 reads SGHNT; CDR2 reads YENEEA. The CDR3 contains 14 residues. Trimming cost V 5 bases and J 2 bases; bases outside gene matches: 6. The CDR3 DNA reads TGTGCCAGCAGCACCCGGGACAGAGCCTACGAGCAGTACTTC. It encodes CASSTRDRAYEQYF. Variable domain in full (rest from reference TRBV11-3 and TRBJ2-7): EAGVVQSPRYKIIEKKQPVAFWCNPISGHNTLYWYLQNLGQGPELLIRYENEEAVDDSQLPKDRFSAERLKGVDSTLKIQPAELGDSAVYLCASSTRDRAYEQYFGPGTRLTVT.

The genes are TRBV4-3 and TRBJ2-1, with 9 positions matching TRBD2. CDR3 length: 16 amino acids. Germline V gene sequence: CDR1 LGHNA, CDR2 YSLEER. Trimming at V came to 0 bases and at J to 7 bases, leaving 7 bases not matched to a gene. CDR3: CASSQDGLAGFNEQFF. The CDR3 coding sequence is TGCGCCAGCAGCCAAGATGGTCTAGCGGGATTTAATGAGCAGTTCTTC.

This clone was counted only a few times. The genes are TRBV7-2 and TRBJ2-7; the D is unclear. Trimming shortened V by 2 bases and J by 3 bases, and 2 bases separated the two germline ends. CDR1 is SGHTA and CDR2 is FQGNSA in the germline V gene. The CDR3 is 11 residues long. The CDR3 nucleotides are TGTGCCAGCAGCTTATACTACGAGCAGTACTTC. Residues: CASSLYYEQYF.

The V and J genes are TRBV5-6 and TRBJ2-7; no definite D call. The ends were cut back, 4 bases at V and 3 bases at J, with 8 bases in the middle. Germline values: CDR1 SGHDT, CDR2 YYEEEE. There are 12 residues in the CDR3. The chain's CDR3 is CASSARIYEQYF. CDR3 nucleotides: TGTGCCAGCAGCGCGAGGATCTACGAGCAGTACTTC. Combining the CDR3 with reference TRBV5-6 and TRBJ2-7 gives the whole variable domain DAGVTQSPTHLIKTRGQQVTLRCSPKSGHDTVSWYQQALGQGPQFIFQYYEEEERQRGNFPDRFSGHQFPNYSSELNVNALLLGDSALYLCASSARIYEQYFGPGTRLTVT.